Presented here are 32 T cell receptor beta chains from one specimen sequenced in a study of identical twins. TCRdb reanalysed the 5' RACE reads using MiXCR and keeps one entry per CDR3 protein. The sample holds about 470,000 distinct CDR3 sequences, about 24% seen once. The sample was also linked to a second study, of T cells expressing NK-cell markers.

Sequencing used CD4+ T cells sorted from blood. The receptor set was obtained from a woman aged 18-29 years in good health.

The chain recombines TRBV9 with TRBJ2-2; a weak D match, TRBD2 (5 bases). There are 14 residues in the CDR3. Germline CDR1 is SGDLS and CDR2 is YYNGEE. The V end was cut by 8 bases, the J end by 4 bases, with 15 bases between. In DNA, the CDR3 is TGTGCCAGTCAGAGCGGAGCACTCACCGGGGAGCTGTTTTTT. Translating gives CASQSGALTGELFF.

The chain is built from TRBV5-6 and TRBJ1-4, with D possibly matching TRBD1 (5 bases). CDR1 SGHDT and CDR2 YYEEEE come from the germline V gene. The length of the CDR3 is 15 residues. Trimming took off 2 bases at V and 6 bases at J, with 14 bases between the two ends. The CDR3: CASSFTGTRDEKLFF. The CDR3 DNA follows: TGTGCCAGCAGCTTCACCGGGACCAGGGATGAAAAACTGTTTTTT.

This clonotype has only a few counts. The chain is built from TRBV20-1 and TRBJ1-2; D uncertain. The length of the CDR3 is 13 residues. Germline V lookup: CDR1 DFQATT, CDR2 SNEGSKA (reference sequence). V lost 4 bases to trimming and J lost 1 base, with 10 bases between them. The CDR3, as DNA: TGCAGTGCTACTCCCGGGGTTAACTATGGCTACACCTTC. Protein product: CSATPGVNYGYTF.

In DNA form, the CDR3 reads TGTGCCAGCAGCGTTGATTACACAGATACGCAGTATTTT. This gives the protein CASSVDYTDTQYF. The V call is TRBV9, the J call TRBJ2-3; D is uncertain. Germline values: CDR1 SGDLS, CDR2 YYNGEE. The V end lost 2 bases, the J end lost 2 bases, and 6 bases lay between the germline ends. The CDR3 is made up of 13 amino acids.

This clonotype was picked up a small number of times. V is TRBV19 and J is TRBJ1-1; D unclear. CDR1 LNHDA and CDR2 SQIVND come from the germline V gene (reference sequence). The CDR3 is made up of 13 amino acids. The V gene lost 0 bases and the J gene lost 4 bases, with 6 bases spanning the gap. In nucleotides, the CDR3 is TGTGCCAGTAGTATAGAGAGATTCACTGAAGCTTTCTTT. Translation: CASSIERFTEAFF.

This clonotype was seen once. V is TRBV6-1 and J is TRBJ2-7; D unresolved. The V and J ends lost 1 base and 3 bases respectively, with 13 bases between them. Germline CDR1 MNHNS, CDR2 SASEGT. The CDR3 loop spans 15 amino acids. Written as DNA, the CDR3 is TGTGCCAGCAGTGAAGGAGCCGTTTCCTTCTACGAGCAGTACTTC. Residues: CASSEGAVSFYEQYF.

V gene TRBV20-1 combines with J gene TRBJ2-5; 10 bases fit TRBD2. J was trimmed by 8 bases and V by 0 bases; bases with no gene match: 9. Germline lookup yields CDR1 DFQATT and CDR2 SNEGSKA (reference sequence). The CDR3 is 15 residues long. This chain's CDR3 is CSARDPGLAERTQYF. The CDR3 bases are TGCAGTGCTAGAGATCCCGGACTAGCGGAGCGAACCCAGTACTTC.

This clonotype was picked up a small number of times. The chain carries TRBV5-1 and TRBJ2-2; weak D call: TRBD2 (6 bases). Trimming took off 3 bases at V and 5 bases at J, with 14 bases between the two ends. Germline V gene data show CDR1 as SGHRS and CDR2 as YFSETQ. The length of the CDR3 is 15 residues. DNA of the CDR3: TGCGCCAGCAGCTGGGGGACTCCTAGAACCGGGGAGCTGTTTTTT. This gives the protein CASSWGTPRTGELFF.

CDR3 sequence (DNA): TGCAGTGCTAAGACTAGTTTCCACACAGATACGCAGTATTTT. The encoded protein is CSAKTSFHTDTQYF. V is TRBV20-1 and J is TRBJ2-3; D might be TRBD2 (6 bases). The CDR3 has 14 amino acids. Per the germline V gene, CDR1 is DFQATT and CDR2 is SNEGSKA (reference sequence). The V and J ends lost 4 bases and 2 bases respectively, with 13 bases between them.

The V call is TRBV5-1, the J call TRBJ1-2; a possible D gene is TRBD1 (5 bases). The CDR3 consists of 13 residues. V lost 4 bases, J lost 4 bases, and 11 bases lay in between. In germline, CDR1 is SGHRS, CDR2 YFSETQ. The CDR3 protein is CASSQGIIYGYTF. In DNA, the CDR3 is TGCGCCAGCAGCCAGGGCATAATCTATGGCTACACCTTC.

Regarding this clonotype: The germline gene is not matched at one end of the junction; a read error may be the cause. The CDR3 is CACSFGTGRTEQYF. DNA of the CDR3: TGTGCCTGCAGTTTCGGCACAGGGAGGACCGAGCAGTACTTC. The rearrangement links TRBV12-3 or TRBV12-4 to TRBJ2-7, with D tentatively TRBD1 or TRBD2 (6 bases each). There are 14 residues in the CDR3.

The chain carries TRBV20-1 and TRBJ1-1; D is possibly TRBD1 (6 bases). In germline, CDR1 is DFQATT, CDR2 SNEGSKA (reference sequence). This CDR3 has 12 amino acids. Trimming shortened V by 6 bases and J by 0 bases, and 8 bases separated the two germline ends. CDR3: CSARDMNTEAFF. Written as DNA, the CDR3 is TGCAGTGCGAGGGACATGAACACTGAAGCTTTCTTT.

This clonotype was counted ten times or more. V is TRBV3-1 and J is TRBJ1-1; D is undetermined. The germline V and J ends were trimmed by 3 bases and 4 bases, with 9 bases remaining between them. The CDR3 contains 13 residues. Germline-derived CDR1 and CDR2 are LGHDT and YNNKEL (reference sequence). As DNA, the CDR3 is TGTGCCAGCAGCCACCTACGAGTCACTGAAGCTTTCTTT. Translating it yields CASSHLRVTEAFF.

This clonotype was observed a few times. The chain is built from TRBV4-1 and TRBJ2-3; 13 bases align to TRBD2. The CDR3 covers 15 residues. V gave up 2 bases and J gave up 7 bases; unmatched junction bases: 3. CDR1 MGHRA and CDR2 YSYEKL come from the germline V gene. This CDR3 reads CASSQTGTSGNTQYF. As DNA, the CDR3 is TGCGCCAGCAGCCAAACCGGGACTAGCGGGAATACGCAGTATTTT.

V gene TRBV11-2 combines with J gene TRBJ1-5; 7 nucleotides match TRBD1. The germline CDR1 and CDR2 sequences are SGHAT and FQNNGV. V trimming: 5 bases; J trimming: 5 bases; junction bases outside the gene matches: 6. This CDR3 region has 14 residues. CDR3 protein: CASSLYRGDQPQHF. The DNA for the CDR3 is TGTGCCAGCAGCCTTTACAGGGGTGATCAGCCCCAGCATTTT.

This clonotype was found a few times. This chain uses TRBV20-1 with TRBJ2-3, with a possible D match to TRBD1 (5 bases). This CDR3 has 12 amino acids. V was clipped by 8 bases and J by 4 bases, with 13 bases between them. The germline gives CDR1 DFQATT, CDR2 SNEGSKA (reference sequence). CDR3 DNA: TGCAGTCGATTAGGGGTTTCAGATACGCAGTATTTT. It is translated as CSRLGVSDTQYF.

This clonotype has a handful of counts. In DNA form, the CDR3 reads TGTGCCAGCAGACCTCGGCGTACCAATCAGCCCCAGCATTTT. This translates into CASRPRRTNQPQHF. This chain links TRBV12-3 or TRBV12-4 with TRBJ1-5; no reliable D call. The V gene lost 6 bases and the J gene lost 3 bases, with 12 bases spanning the gap. This CDR3 has 14 amino acids.

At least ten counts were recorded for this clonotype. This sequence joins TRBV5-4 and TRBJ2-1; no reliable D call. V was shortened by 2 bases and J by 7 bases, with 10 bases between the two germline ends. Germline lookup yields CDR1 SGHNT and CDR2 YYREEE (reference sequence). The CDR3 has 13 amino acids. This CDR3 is CASSLSSKNEQFF. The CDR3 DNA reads TGTGCCAGCAGCTTATCGAGTAAAAATGAGCAGTTCTTC. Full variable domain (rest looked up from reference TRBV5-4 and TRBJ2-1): ETGVTQSPTHLIKTRGQQVTLRCSSQSGHNTVSWYQQALGQGPQFIFQYYREEENGRGNFPPRFSGLQFPNYSSELNVNALELDDSALYLCASSLSSKNEQFFGPGTRLTVL.

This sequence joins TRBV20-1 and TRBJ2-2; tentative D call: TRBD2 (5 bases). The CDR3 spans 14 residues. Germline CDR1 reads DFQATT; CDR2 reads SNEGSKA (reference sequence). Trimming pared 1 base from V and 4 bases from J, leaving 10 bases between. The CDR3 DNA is TGCAGTGCTAGAGGGACTGTAGGCACCGGGGAGCTGTTTTTT. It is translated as CSARGTVGTGELFF.

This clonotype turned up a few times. The CDR3 DNA reads as TGTGCCAGCAGTTTAGAGGGGAAGACGTACAAGACCCAGTACTTC. Protein product: CASSLEGKTYKTQYF. The chain is built from TRBV12-3 or TRBV12-4 and TRBJ2-5; the D gene is possibly TRBD1 (5 bases). V dropped 1 base and J dropped 6 bases, with 15 bases sitting between them. CDR3 length equals 15 residues.

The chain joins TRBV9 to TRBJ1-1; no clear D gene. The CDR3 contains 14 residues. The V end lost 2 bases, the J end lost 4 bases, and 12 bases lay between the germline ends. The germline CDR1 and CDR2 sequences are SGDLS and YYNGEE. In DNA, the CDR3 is TGTGCCAGCAGCGTCACTGCGGGGAGCACTGAAGCTTTCTTT. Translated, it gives CASSVTAGSTEAFF.

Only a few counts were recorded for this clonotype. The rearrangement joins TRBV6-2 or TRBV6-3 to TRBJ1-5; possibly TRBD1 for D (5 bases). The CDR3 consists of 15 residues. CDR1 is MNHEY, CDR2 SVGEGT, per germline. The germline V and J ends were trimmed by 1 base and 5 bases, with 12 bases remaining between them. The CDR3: CASSYFGTGDQPQHF. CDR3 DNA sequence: TGTGCCAGCAGTTACTTTGGGACGGGGGATCAGCCCCAGCATTTT.

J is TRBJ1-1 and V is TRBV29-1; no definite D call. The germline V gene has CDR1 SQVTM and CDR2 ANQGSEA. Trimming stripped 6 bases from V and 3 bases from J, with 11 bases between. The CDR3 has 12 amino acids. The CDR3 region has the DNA TGCAGCGTCCAGGTTGCGCACACTGAAGCTTTCTTT. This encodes CSVQVAHTEAFF.

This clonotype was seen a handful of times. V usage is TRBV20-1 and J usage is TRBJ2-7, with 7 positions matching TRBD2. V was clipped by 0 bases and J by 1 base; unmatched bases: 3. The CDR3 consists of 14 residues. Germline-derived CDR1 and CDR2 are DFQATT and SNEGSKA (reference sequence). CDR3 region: CSARESGTSYEQYF. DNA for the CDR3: TGCAGTGCTAGAGAGAGCGGGACTTCCTACGAGCAGTACTTC.

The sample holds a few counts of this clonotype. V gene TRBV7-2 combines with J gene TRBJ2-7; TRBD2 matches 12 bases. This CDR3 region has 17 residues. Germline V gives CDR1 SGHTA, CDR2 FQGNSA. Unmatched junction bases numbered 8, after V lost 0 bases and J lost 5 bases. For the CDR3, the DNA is TGTGCCAGCAGCTTAGCGTTCCCCGGACTAGCGGGAAACGAGCAGTACTTC. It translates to CASSLAFPGLAGNEQYF.

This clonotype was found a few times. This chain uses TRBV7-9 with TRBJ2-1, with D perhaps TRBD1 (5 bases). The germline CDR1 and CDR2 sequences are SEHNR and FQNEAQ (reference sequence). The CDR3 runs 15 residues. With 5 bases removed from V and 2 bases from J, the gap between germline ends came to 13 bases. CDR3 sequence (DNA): TGTGCCAGCAGCCAGGGATCCTCAACCTACAATGAGCAGTTCTTC. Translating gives CASSQGSSTYNEQFF.

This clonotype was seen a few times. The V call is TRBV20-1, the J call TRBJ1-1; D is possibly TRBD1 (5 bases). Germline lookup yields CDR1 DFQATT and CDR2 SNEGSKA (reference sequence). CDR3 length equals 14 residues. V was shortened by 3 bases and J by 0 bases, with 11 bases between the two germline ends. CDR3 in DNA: TGCAGTGCTAGCGGGGGGAACATGAACACTGAAGCTTTCTTT. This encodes CSASGGNMNTEAFF.

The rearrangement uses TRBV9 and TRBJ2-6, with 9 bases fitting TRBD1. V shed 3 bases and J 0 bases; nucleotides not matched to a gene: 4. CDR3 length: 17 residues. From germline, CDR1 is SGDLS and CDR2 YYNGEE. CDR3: CASSAGTGSSGANVLTF. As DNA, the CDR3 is TGTGCCAGCAGCGCCGGGACAGGGAGCTCTGGGGCCAACGTCCTGACTTTC. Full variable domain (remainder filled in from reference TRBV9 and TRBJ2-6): DSGVTQTPKHLITATGQRVTLRCSPRSGDLSVYWYQQSLDQGLQFLIQYYNGEERAKGNILERFSAQQFPDLHSELNLSSLELGDSALYFCASSAGTGSSGANVLTFGAGSRLTVL.

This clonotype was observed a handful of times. This CDR3 is CAINPGQGVTFF. Written as DNA, the CDR3 is TGTGCCATCAACCCGGGACAGGGGGTAACTTTCTTT. The chain is built from TRBV10-3 and TRBJ1-1, with 11 positions matching TRBD1. The V gene's germline CDR1 is ENHRY and CDR2 SYGVKD. Losses at the gene ends were 7 bases for V and 12 bases for J; bases not matched to a gene: 7. This CDR3 contains 12 residues.

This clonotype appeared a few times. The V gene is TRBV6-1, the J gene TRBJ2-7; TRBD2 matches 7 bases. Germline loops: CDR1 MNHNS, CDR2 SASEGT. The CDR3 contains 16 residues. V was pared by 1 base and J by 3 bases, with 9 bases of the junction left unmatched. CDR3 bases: TGTGCCAGCAGTGAAGTGCTGGGGAGGGCCAACTACGAGCAGTACTTC. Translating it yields CASSEVLGRANYEQYF.

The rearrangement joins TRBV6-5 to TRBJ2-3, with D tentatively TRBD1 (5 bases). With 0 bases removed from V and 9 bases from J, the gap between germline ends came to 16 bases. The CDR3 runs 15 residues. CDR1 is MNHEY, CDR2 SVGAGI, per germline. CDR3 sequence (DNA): TGTGCCAGCAGTTACTCTTATCCCGTCGACAGAACGCAGTATTTT. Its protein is CASSYSYPVDRTQYF.

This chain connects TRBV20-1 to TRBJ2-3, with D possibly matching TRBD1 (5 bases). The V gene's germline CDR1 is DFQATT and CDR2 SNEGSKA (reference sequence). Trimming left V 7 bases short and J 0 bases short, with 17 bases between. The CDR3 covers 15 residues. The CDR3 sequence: CSVLPGSTSTDTQYF. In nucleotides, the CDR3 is TGCAGTGTCCTTCCAGGGTCCACTAGCACAGATACGCAGTATTTT.